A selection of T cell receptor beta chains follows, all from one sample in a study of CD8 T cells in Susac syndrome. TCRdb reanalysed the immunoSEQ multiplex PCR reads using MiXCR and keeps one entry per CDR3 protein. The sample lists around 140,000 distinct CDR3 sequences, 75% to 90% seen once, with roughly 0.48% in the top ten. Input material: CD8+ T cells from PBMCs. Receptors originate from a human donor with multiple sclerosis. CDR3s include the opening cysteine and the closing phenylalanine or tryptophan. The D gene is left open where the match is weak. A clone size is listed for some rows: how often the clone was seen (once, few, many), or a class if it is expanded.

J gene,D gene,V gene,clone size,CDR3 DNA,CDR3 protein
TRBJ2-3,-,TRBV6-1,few,TGTGCCAGCAACACTCAAGATACGCAGTATTTT,CASNTQDTQYF
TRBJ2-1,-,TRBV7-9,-,TGTGCCAGCAGCCGTACGAATGAGCAGTTCTTC,CASSRTNEQFF
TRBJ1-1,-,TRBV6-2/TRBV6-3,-,TGTGCCAGCAGTTACTCAGGAGCCGGAGGGGGATTCCTCACTGAAGCTTTCTTT,CASSYSGAGGGFLTEAFF
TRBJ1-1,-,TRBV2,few,TGTGCCAGCTCTCAGGAAATGAACACTGAAGCTTTCTTT,CASSQEMNTEAFF
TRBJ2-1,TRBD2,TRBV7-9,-,TGTGCCAGCAAGACGCGCTTGCGGGAGGACCTATACAATGAGCAGTTCTTC,CASKTRLREDLYNEQFF
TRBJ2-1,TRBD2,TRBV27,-,TGTGCCAGCAGTTTATTCCTAGCGGTAGACTACAATGAGCAGTTCTTC,CASSLFLAVDYNEQFF
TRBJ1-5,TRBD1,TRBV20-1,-,TGCAGTGCTAGGAGGGACAGGGGGGATTATAGCAATCAGCCCCAGCATTTT,CSARRDRGDYSNQPQHF
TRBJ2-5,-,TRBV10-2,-,TGCGCCAGCAGAAAGACAGGCCAAGAGACCCAGTACTTC,CASRKTGQETQYF
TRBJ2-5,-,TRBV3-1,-,TGTGCCAGCAGCGGGTGGCCAGAAGAGACCCAGTACTTC,CASSGWPEETQYF
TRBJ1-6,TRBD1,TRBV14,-,TGTGCCAGCAGCCAATACAATCAGGGGGCAGGATCCCTCCACTTT,CASSQYNQGAGSLHF
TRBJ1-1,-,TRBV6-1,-,TGTGCCAGCAGTGAGGGACCGAACACTGAAGCTTTCTTT,CASSEGPNTEAFF
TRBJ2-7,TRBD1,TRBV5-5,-,TGTGCCAGCAGCCATGGACAGGGGGGCTACGAGCAGTACTTC,CASSHGQGGYEQYF
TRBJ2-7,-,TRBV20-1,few,TGCAGTGCTAGAGACGCATACGAGCAGTACTTC,CSARDAYEQYF
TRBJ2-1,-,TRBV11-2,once,TGTGCCAGCAGCTTAGGGGGAGTTGAGCAGTTCTTC,CASSLGGVEQFF
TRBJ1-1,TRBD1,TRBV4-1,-,TGCGCCAGCAGCCAAGGGGACAGGGGATTGGGTAAGAACACTGAAGCTTTCTTT,CASSQGDRGLGKNTEAFF
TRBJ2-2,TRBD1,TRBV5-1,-,TGCGCCAGCAGCTCCACGAATCCGGTTCGGACAGGGGGTACCGGGGAGCTGTTTTTT,CASSSTNPVRTGGTGELFF
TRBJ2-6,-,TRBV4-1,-,TGCGCCAGCAGCCAATCAATGTATTTCTGGGGCAGGATCTCTGGGGCCAACGTCCTGACTTTC,CASSQSMYFWGRISGANVLTF
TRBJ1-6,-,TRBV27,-,TGTGCCAGCAGTTTAGCTCGTCGGGGTAATTCACCCCTCCACTTT,CASSLARRGNSPLHF
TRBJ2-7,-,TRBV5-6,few,TGTGCCAGCAGCTACGAGGACAGCTACTACGAGCAGTACTTC,CASSYEDSYYEQYF
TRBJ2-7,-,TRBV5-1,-,TGCGCCAGCACCAACGGACGGGACGGATCCTACGAGCAGTACTTC,CASTNGRDGSYEQYF
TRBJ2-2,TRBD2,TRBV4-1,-,TGCGCCAGCAGCCAAGATGGTGGGGGGGTGGGAGCCGGGGAGCTGTTTTTT,CASSQDGGGVGAGELFF
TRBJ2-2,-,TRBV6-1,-,TGTGCCAGCAGTTCAACTAGCCTCACCGGGGAGCTGTTTTTT,CASSSTSLTGELFF
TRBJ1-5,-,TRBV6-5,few,TGTGCCAGCAGTTACTCGACCGGGGGGGATTGGCCCCAGCATTTT,CASSYSTGGDWPQHF
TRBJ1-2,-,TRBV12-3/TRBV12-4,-,TGTGCCAGCAGTTTGGAGGTTCCTGGCTACACCTTC,CASSLEVPGYTF
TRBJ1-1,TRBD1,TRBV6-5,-,TGTGCCAGCAGTTACTTGACGGGACAGGGGTTCTTCGACACTGAAGCTTTCTTT,CASSYLTGQGFFDTEAFF
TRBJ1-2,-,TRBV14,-,TGTGCCAGCAGTCCTTCCGGCCCGGGCTTTTATGGCTACACCTTC,CASSPSGPGFYGYTF
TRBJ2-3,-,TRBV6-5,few,TGTGCCAGCAGTTATACGGGGGACCTCACAGATACGCAGTATTTT,CASSYTGDLTDTQYF
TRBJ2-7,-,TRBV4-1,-,TGCGCCAGCAGCCAAACGCGGAGCACCGAGCAGTACTTC,CASSQTRSTEQYF
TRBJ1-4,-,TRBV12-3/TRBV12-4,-,TGTGCCAGCCGAGGGTTGTCGGAAAAACTGTTTTTT,CASRGLSEKLFF
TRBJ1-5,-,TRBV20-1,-,TGCAGTGCTAGAGATCAGTTAAATCAGCCCCAGCATTTT,CSARDQLNQPQHF
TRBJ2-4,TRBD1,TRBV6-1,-,TGTGCCAGCAGTGAGAACGGGGGACAGGGCCCCGACATTCAGTACTTC,CASSENGGQGPDIQYF
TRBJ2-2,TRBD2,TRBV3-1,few,TGTGCCAGCAGCCAAGGGGCTAGCGGGAGGTCAGCGAACACCGGGGAGCTGTTTTTT,CASSQGASGRSANTGELFF
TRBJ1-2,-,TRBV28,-,TGTGCCAGCACCCAATACGGCGGGGGGGGCGGCTACACCTTC,CASTQYGGGGGYTF
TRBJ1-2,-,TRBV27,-,TGTGCCAGCAGACAGGGAGGCATTGGCTATGGCTACACCTTC,CASRQGGIGYGYTF
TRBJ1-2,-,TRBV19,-,TGTGCCAGTAGTATAAGTACTAACTATGGCTACACCTTC,CASSISTNYGYTF
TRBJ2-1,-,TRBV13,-,TGTGCCAGCAGCCCCAATAGCGGCCATGAGCAGTTCTTC,CASSPNSGHEQFF
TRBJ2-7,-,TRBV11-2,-,TGTGCCAGCAGCTTAGTCGAGCAGTACTTC,CASSLVEQYF
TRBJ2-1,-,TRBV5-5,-,TGTGCCAGCAGCGTATACAGGGTAAATGAGCAGTTCTTC,CASSVYRVNEQFF
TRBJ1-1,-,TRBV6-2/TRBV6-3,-,TGTGCCAGCAGTTATGGCTGGAACACTGAAGCTTTCTTT,CASSYGWNTEAFF
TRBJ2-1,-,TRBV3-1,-,TGTGCCAGCAGCCAAGGATTAAGGCCGGACTACAATGAGCAGTTCTTC,CASSQGLRPDYNEQFF
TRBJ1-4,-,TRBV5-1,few,TGCGCCAGCAGCTTGGCCAGTTGGGGCGGGGAAAAACTGTTTTTT,CASSLASWGGEKLFF
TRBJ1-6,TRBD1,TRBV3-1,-,TGTGCCAGCAGCCCGGGACAGGATAATTCACCCCTCCACTTT,CASSPGQDNSPLHF
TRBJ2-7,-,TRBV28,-,TGTGCCAGCAGTTTATTCCCCCCCCCGGAGACCTACGAGCAGTACTTC,CASSLFPPPETYEQYF
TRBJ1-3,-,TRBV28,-,TGTGCCAGCAGTTTTCAGCTCTCTGGAAACACCATATATTTT,CASSFQLSGNTIYF
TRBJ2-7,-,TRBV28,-,TGTGCCAGCAGTTTATACCGGGGACACTCCTACGAGCAGTACTTC,CASSLYRGHSYEQYF
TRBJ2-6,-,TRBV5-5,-,TGTGCCAGCAGCTCGACAGTCTCTGGGGCCAACGTCCTGACTTTC,CASSSTVSGANVLTF
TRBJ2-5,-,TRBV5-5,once,TGTGCCAGCAGCTTCACCGAACAAGAGACCCAGTACTTC,CASSFTEQETQYF
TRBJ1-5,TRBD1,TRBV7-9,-,TGTGCCAGCAGCTTTGGAGGGGGCGGTCAGCCCCAGCATTTT,CASSFGGGGQPQHF